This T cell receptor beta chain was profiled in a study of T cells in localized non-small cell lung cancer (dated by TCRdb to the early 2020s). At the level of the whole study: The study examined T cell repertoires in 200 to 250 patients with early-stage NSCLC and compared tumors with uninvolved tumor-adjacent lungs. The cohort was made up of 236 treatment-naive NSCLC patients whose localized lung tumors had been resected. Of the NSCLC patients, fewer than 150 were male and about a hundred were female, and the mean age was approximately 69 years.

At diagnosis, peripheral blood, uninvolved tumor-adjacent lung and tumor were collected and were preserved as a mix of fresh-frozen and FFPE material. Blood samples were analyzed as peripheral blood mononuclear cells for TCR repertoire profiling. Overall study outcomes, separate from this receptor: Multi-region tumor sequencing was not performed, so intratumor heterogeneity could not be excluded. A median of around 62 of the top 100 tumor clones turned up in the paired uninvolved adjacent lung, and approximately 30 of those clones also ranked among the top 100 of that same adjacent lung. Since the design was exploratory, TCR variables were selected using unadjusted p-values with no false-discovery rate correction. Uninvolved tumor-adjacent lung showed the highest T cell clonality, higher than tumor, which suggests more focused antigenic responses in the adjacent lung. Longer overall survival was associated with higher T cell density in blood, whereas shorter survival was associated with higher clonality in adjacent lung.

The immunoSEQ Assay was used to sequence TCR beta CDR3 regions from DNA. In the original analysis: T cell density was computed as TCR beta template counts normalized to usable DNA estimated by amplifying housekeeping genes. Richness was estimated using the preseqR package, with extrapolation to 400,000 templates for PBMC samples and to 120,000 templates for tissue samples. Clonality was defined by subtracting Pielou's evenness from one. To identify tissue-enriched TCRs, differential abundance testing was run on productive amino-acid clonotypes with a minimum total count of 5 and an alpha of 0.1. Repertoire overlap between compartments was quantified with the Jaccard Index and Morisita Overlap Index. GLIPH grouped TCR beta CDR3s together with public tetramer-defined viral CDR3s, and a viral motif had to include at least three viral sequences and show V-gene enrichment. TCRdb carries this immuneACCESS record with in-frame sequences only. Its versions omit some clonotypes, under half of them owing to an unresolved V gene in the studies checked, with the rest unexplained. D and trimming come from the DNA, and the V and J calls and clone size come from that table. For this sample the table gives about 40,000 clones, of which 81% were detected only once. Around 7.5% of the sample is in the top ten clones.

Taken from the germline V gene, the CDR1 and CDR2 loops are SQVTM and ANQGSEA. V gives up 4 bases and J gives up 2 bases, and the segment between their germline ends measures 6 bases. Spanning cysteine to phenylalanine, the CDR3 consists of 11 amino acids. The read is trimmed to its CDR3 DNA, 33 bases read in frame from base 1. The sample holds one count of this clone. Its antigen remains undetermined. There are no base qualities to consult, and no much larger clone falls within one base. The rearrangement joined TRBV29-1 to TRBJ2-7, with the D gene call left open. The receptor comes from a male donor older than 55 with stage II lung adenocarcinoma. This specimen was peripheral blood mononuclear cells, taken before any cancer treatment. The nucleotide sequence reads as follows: TGCAGCGTTGCGGAAGCCTACGAGCAGTACTTC. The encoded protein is CSVAEAYEQYF.